This T cell receptor beta chain was recovered during a study of post-analysis software for immune sequencing data. The overall study: In terms of disease course, relapsing-remitting, secondary progressive and progressive-relapsing multiple sclerosis were included.

This clonotype was counted only a few times. Its target is not known. The length of the CDR3 is 18 residues. V lost 4 bases and J lost 0; bases outside the gene matches: 9. Germline CDR1 and CDR2: LGHNA and YNFKEQ. Unique molecular identifiers had been added to the TCR beta cDNA libraries. Input populations of about 1 to 11 million T cells gave rise to approximately 500,000 cDNA molecules. TCRdb redid the calling of the PCR reads with MiXCR, one entry per CDR3 protein. The repertoire holds approximately 730,000 distinct CDR3 sequences, with about 27% as singletons. General study points: Comparison with controls showed significantly lower normalized Chao1 diversity in multiple sclerosis patients. Five TRBV segments occurring more often in patients than controls included TRBV5-6, TRBV5-1 and TRBV20-1.

The rearrangement uses TRBV4-2 and TRBJ2-6; 7 nucleotides line up with TRBD2. The sample taken for sequencing was blood. This sequence originates from a girl aged 5 to 17 with multiple sclerosis. The CDR3 DNA sequence: TGTGCCAGCAGCCCCTGGGGGGGAGACTTCTCTGGGGCCAACGTCCTGACTTTC. Residues: CASSPWGGDFSGANVLTF.